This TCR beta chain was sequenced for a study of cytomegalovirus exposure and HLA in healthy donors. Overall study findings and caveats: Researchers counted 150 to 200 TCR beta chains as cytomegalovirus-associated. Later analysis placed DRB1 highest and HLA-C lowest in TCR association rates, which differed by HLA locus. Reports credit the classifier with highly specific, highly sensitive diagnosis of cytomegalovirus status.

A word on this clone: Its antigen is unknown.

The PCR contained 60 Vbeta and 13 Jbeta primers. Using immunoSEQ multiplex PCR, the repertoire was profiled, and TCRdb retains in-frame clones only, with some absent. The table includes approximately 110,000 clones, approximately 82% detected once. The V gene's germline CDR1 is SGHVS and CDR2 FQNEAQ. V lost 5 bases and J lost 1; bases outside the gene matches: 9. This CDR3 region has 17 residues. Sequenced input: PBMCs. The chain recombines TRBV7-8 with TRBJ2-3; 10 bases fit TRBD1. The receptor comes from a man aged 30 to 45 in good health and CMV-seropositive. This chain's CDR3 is CASSQRPGTGGTDTQYF. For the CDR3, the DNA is TGTGCCAGCAGCCAGCGCCCCGGGACAGGGGGCACAGATACGCAGTATTTT.